The next 22 T cell receptor beta chains were all read from a single sample in a study of blood T cell repertoires in COVID-19 (TCRdb year 2020). Library preparation used the immunoSEQ multiplex PCR assay. In TCRdb, the immuneACCESS table is reduced to in-frame sequences with V and J assigned. These tables do not hold every clone; where another copy was compared, an unresolved V gene accounts for under half, and the others remain unexplained. For this sample there are more than 75,000 clones; 75% to 90% appear just once. 0.95% to 1.5% of the sample comes from the top ten. The specimen sequenced was peripheral blood. The receptors here all came from an elderly man with active or convalescent COVID-19.

A few counts support this clone. The chain joins TRBV6-2 or TRBV6-3 to TRBJ2-2; D is undetermined. V was cut by 4 bases and J by 8 bases, with 5 bases left in between. The CDR3 loop spans 11 amino acids. Germline CDR1 reads MNHEY; CDR2 reads SVGEGT. The CDR3: CASSFSGELFF. The CDR3 nucleotides are TGTGCCAGCAGTTTTAGTGGGGAGCTGTTTTTT.

This rearrangement joins TRBV4-3 to TRBJ2-1, with 10 nucleotides matching TRBD2. The germline V gene encodes CDR1 LGHNA and CDR2 YSLEER. The ends lost 4 bases at V and 9 bases at J; junction bases unmatched: 15. The CDR3 runs to 17 residues. CDR3 amino acids: CASSPRIRLAGVGEQFF. The CDR3 nucleotides read TGCGCCAGCAGCCCCCGAATCCGTCTAGCGGGAGTAGGTGAGCAGTTCTTC.

A few counts support this clone. The rearrangement joins TRBV23-1 to TRBJ1-2; D gene ambiguous. TRBV23-1 is sorted into the ORF group, with uncertain function. This CDR3 has 15 amino acids. The V end lost 0 bases, the J end lost 2 bases, and 10 bases lay between the germline ends. The CDR3 loop reads CASSQSLPENYGYTF. CDR3 sequence (DNA): TGCGCCAGCAGTCAATCGTTGCCGGAGAACTATGGCTACACCTTC.

CDR3 DNA: TGTGCCAGCAGCGTAGAGGGGAACGCGGGACTCCTCAATGAGCAGTTCTTC. It translates to CASSVEGNAGLLNEQFF. The chain uses TRBV9 and TRBJ2-1, with D possibly TRBD2 on 6 matching bases. This CDR3 contains 17 residues. Trimming removed 0 bases from V and 6 bases from J, with 19 bases in between. CDR1 SGDLS and CDR2 YYNGEE come from the germline V gene.

V gene TRBV2 combines with J gene TRBJ2-1; tentative D call: TRBD1 (6 bases). CDR3 length equals 13 residues. V dropped 6 bases and J dropped 6 bases, with 12 bases sitting between them. CDR1 is SNHLY, CDR2 FYNNEI, per germline. CDR3 amino acids: CASSRRGGNEQFF. The CDR3 nucleotides are TGTGCCAGCAGCCGGCGAGGGGGCAATGAGCAGTTCTTC.

The sample holds one count of this clone. This sequence joins TRBV11-2 and TRBJ2-1; TRBD2 matches 11 bases. Germline-derived CDR1 and CDR2 are SGHAT and FQNNGV. The CDR3 runs to 15 residues. Trimming at V came to 5 bases and at J to 9 bases, leaving 9 bases not matched to a gene. For the CDR3, the DNA is TGTGCCAGCAGCCGAATAGCGGGAGGGCAAGGTGAGCAGTTCTTC. Translation: CASSRIAGGQGEQFF.

This chain joins TRBV28 and TRBJ2-4; TRBD2 aligns across 8 bases. The CDR3 is 17 residues long. V trimming: 2 bases; J trimming: 6 bases; junction bases outside the gene matches: 12. Looked up from germline, CDR1 is MDHEN and CDR2 is SYDVKM. In DNA, the CDR3 is TGTGCCAGCAGTTTAGCGGCGGGAGGACCCATTGGAAACATTCAGTACTTC. Protein product: CASSLAAGGPIGNIQYF.

This clone was recorded a few times. V gene TRBV2 combines with J gene TRBJ1-2; a weak D match, TRBD1 (6 bases). The germline gives CDR1 SNHLY, CDR2 FYNNEI. The CDR3 totals 14 residues. V shed 5 bases and J shed 0 bases, with 10 bases lying between them. The CDR3 DNA reads as TGTGCCAGCAGTCGGGACAATGCTAACTATGGCTACACCTTC. Residues: CASSRDNANYGYTF.

The chain recombines TRBV2 with TRBJ1-5; 10 bases align to TRBD1. Losses at the gene ends were 6 bases for V and 7 bases for J; bases not matched to a gene: 6. This CDR3 is 14 amino acids long. Germline V gene data show CDR1 as SNHLY and CDR2 as FYNNEI. This chain's CDR3 is CASRAGTGVQPQHF. The CDR3 bases are TGTGCCAGCAGGGCAGGGACAGGGGTACAGCCCCAGCATTTT.

This chain joins TRBV6-1 and TRBJ1-2; TRBD1 matches at 9 bases. Germline loops: CDR1 MNHNS, CDR2 SASEGT. This CDR3 has 15 amino acids. The V gene end was trimmed by 0 bases and the J gene end by 4 bases; junction bases not matched to a gene: 3. CDR3 coding DNA: TGTGCCAGCAGTGAAGCGGACAGGGGCCCCTATGGCTACACCTTC. Translating gives CASSEADRGPYGYTF.

The genes are TRBV10-3 and TRBJ2-3; no firm D call. The V end lost 4 bases, the J end lost 2 bases, and 4 bases lay between the germline ends. This CDR3 spans 12 amino acids. CDR1 is ENHRY, CDR2 SYGVKD, per germline. CDR3 bases: TGTGCCATCAGTGCACTCACAGATACGCAGTATTTT. As protein: CAISALTDTQYF.

V and J are TRBV4-3 and TRBJ2-1; tentatively, D is TRBD1 (6 bases). The V gene lost 1 base and the J gene lost 1 base, with 17 bases spanning the gap. The CDR3 totals 18 residues. CDR1 is LGHNA, CDR2 YSLEER, per germline. CDR3 nucleotides: TGCGCCAGCAGCCAAGGCCTGCCAGGGGTTTGGTCCTACAATGAGCAGTTCTTC. Translating gives CASSQGLPGVWSYNEQFF.

The chain joins TRBV3-1 (or the pseudogene TRBV3-2) to TRBJ2-7, with TRBD2 matching over 11 bases. Trimming removed 4 bases from V and 1 base from J; junction bases left unmatched: 3. The CDR3 is made up of 15 amino acids. Germline V gene sequence: CDR1 LGHDT, CDR2 YNNKEL (reference sequence). CDR3 nucleotide sequence: TGTGCCAGCAGCCGTCCTAGCGGGAGGTCCTACGAGCAGTACTTC. Translating gives CASSRPSGRSYEQYF.

The rearrangement uses TRBV5-5 and TRBJ2-7; 8 nucleotides agree with TRBD1. The CDR3 runs 17 residues. V was pared by 2 bases and J by 5 bases, with 15 bases of the junction left unmatched. Germline CDR1 SGHKS, CDR2 YYEKEE (reference sequence). CDR3 protein: CASSLRMIGTGINEQYF. CDR3 nucleotides: TGTGCCAGCAGCTTAAGAATGATCGGGACAGGTATCAACGAGCAGTACTTC.

V is TRBV27 and J is TRBJ1-4; TRBD1 aligns across 11 bases. The CDR3 has 17 amino acids. The junction had 8 bases not matched to a gene; V was cut back by 5 bases and J by 3 bases. Germline loops: CDR1 MNHEY, CDR2 SMNVEV (reference sequence). This chain's CDR3 is CASSPRDRGGPNEKLFF. The CDR3 DNA reads TGTGCCAGCAGTCCCCGGGACAGGGGGGGGCCTAATGAAAAACTGTTTTTT.

The chain couples TRBV18 to TRBJ1-2; 8 nucleotides align to TRBD1. Germline V lookup: CDR1 KGHSH, CDR2 LQKENI. The V segment lost 3 bases and the J segment 0 bases; nucleotides outside the gene matches: 15. The CDR3 runs 19 residues. Here the CDR3 reads CASSPIEGSGTGSNYGYTF. The CDR3 nucleotides read TGTGCCAGCTCACCTATCGAGGGGTCCGGGACAGGATCTAACTATGGCTACACCTTC.

The chain uses TRBV7-2 and TRBJ2-1, with 8 positions matching TRBD1. CDR1 SGHTA and CDR2 FQGNSA come from the germline V gene. With 3 bases clipped from V and 2 bases from J, the junction kept 6 bases outside the gene matches. This CDR3 region has 16 residues. The CDR3 region is CASSLEGTGTYNEQFF. The CDR3 coding sequence is TGTGCCAGCAGCTTGGAGGGGACAGGAACCTACAATGAGCAGTTCTTC.

CDR3 protein: CASSRQVNTEAFF. The CDR3, as DNA: TGTGCCAGCAGCCGACAGGTGAACACTGAAGCTTTCTTT. V and J are TRBV7-2 and TRBJ1-1, with a weak D call TRBD1 (6 bases). CDR3 length: 13 amino acids. The V end lost 5 bases, the J end lost 0 bases, and 7 bases lay between the germline ends. Germline V gene lookup returns CDR1 SGHTA and CDR2 FQGNSA.

The sample holds one count of this clone. The chain is built from TRBV2 and TRBJ1-1, with D maybe TRBD1 (6 bases). Trimming stripped 8 bases from V and 7 bases from J, with 17 bases between. CDR3 length: 13 amino acids. The germline gives CDR1 SNHLY, CDR2 FYNNEI. CDR3 region: CASCQTGEGEAFF. The CDR3 DNA sequence: TGTGCCAGCTGTCAGACAGGCGAGGGTGAAGCTTTCTTT.

V usage is TRBV7-3 and J usage is TRBJ1-1; D gene uncertain. V was shortened by 4 bases and J by 1 base, with 7 bases between the two germline ends. Per the germline V gene, CDR1 is SGHTA and CDR2 is FQGTGA. The CDR3 length is 13 residues. The DNA of the CDR3 is TGTGCCAGCAGCTCCACACCGAACACTGAAGCTTTCTTT. Translation gives CASSSTPNTEAFF.

This chain connects TRBV5-1 to TRBJ1-4, with D perhaps TRBD1 (6 bases). The CDR3 spans 15 residues. V dropped 0 bases and J dropped 7 bases, with 13 bases sitting between them. The V gene's germline CDR1 is SGHRS and CDR2 YFSETQ. For the CDR3, the DNA is TGCGCCAGCAGCTTGGAGGGGGGGCCAGGTGAAAAACTGTTTTTT. It translates to CASSLEGGPGEKLFF.

The chain employs TRBV7-2 and TRBJ2-5; D uncertain. Germline CDR1 and CDR2: SGHTA and FQGNSA. The V gene lost 7 bases and the J gene lost 4 bases, with 10 bases spanning the gap. The CDR3 has 12 amino acids. The CDR3 coding sequence is TGTGCCAGCACCTCGCAGGCAGAGACCCAGTACTTC. It translates to CASTSQAETQYF.